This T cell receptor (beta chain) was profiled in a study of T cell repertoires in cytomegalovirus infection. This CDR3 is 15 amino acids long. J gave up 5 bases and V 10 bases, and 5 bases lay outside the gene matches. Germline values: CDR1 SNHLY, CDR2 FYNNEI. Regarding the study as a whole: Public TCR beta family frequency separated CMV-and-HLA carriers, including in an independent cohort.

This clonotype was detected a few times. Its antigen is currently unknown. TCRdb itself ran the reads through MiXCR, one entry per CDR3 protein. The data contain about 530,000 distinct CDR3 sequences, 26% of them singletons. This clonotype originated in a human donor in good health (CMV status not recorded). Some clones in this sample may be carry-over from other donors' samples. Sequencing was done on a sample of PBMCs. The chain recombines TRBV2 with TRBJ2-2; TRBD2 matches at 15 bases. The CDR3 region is CATSGLAGGTGELFF. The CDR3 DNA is TGTGCCACCTCCGGACTAGCGGGAGGGACCGGGGAGCTGTTTTTT.